Presented here are 27 T cell receptor beta chains from one specimen sequenced in a study of response to subunit inactivated influenza vaccine. In TCRdb, the RT-PCR reads were re-called with MiXCR into one record per CDR3 protein. The sample lists about 540,000 distinct CDR3 sequences, less than 25% occurring once. The same sample was also used in a study of T cells expressing NK-cell markers. That publication notes: Beta-chain TCR cDNA was generated via 5'RACE template switching with UMIs.

The source material was CD4+ T cells sorted from PBMCs, sampled about 13 days after vaccination. Receptors were obtained from a man aged 45-65 years who received an inactivated influenza vaccine.

In this sample, this clonotype turned up many times. The genes are TRBV10-3 and TRBJ2-7; the D is unclear. V was pared by 8 bases and J by 6 bases, with 11 bases between. In germline, CDR1 is ENHRY, CDR2 SYGVKD. This CDR3 contains 11 residues. The CDR3, as DNA: TGTGCCATCCAGTCCAGTAGCGAGCAGTACTTC. This encodes CAIQSSSEQYF.

This clonotype came up a few times. CDR3 nucleotides: TGCAGCGTCGTCGTCGCCACTGAAGCTTTCTTT. Its translation: CSVVVATEAFF. The rearrangement links TRBV29-1 to TRBJ1-1; D remains ambiguous. V dropped 6 bases and J dropped 4 bases, with 9 bases sitting between them. This CDR3 is built from 11 residues. From germline, CDR1 is SQVTM and CDR2 ANQGSEA.

This clonotype was detected a few times. The chain carries TRBV7-9 and TRBJ2-1; D is unresolved. The CDR3 extends over 14 amino acids. CDR1 is SEHNR, CDR2 FQNEAQ, per germline (reference sequence). V lost 7 bases and J lost 3, with 13 bases in between. The CDR3 reads CASTPEVLYNEQFF. The CDR3 nucleotides read TGTGCCAGCACCCCCGAGGTACTCTACAATGAGCAGTTCTTC.

This clonotype occurred a few times. The rearrangement links TRBV6-1 to TRBJ2-7, with D tentatively TRBD1 (6 bases). V lost 7 bases and J lost 4, with 11 bases in between. This CDR3 is built from 12 residues. Germline V gene lookup returns CDR1 MNHNS and CDR2 SASEGT. CDR3 DNA: TGTGCCAGCAACTTGGGACAATACGAGCAGTACTTC. Its translation is CASNLGQYEQYF.

This clonotype has ten or more counts. The gene calls are TRBV7-2 and TRBJ2-3, with TRBD2 matching over 9 bases. Per germline, CDR1 SGHTA and CDR2 FQGNSA. V lost 5 bases to trimming and J lost 4 bases; unmatched junction nucleotides: 7. The CDR3 extends over 15 amino acids. The CDR3 is CASSMRGGSSDTQYF. CDR3 DNA sequence: TGTGCCAGCAGCATGCGGGGGGGCAGCTCAGATACGCAGTATTTT.

At least ten counts were recorded for this clonotype. The chain joins TRBV20-1 to TRBJ1-1, with D perhaps matching TRBD1 (6 bases). Trimming pared 5 bases from V and 0 bases from J, leaving 16 bases between. This CDR3 has 15 amino acids. The V gene's germline CDR1 is DFQATT and CDR2 SNEGSKA (reference sequence). CDR3 DNA sequence: TGCAGTGCTTTGGTGGGGGCCCAAGTGAACACTGAAGCTTTCTTT. As protein: CSALVGAQVNTEAFF.

With respect to this clonotype: The germline gene is not matched at one end of the junction; a read error may be the cause. The chain has TRBV20-1 and TRBJ2-7; 10 bases match TRBD1. This CDR3 is 15 amino acids long. Germline assignment: CDR1 DFQATT and CDR2 SNEGSKA (reference sequence). Here the CDR3 reads CRASIGGTGAYEQYF. The CDR3 coding sequence is TGCCGTGCTAGTATTGGGGGGACAGGGGCCTACGAGCAGTACTTC.

This clonotype appeared a few times. The chain combines TRBV4-3 with TRBJ2-6, with D uncertain. The CDR3 consists of 16 residues. The V gene's germline CDR1 is LGHNA and CDR2 YSLEER. The V end was cut by 1 base, the J end by 0 bases, with 7 bases between. CDR3 residues: CASSQGFSSGANVLTF. The CDR3 DNA follows: TGCGCCAGCAGCCAAGGGTTCAGCTCTGGGGCCAACGTCCTGACTTTC.

This clonotype occurred a few times. This rearrangement joins TRBV20-1 to TRBJ2-4; 9 nucleotides match TRBD1. Germline CDR1 is DFQATT and CDR2 is SNEGSKA (reference sequence). J lost 7 bases, V lost 3 bases, and 7 bases had no gene match. This CDR3 spans 14 amino acids. The CDR3 coding sequence is TGCAGTGCTAGGACCTCCGGGACAGGGAACATTCAGTACTTC. Its translation is CSARTSGTGNIQYF.

This clonotype has a count of ten or more. The V and J genes are TRBV4-2 and TRBJ2-1, with 9 bases aligning to TRBD2. Germline lookup yields CDR1 LGHNA and CDR2 YNFKEQ. The length of the CDR3 is 16 residues. Trimming took 8 bases from V and 7 from J; bases not matched to a gene: 15. Here the CDR3 reads CASSEGAGGPLNEQFF. As DNA, the CDR3 is TGTGCCAGCTCTGAGGGTGCGGGAGGGCCGTTGAATGAGCAGTTCTTC.

V is TRBV20-1 and J is TRBJ2-1; 10 bases are shared with TRBD1. The CDR3 length is 14 residues. The V and J ends lost 8 bases and 2 bases, in that order; junction bases with no gene match: 6. Germline V CDR1 and CDR2: DFQATT, SNEGSKA (reference sequence). CDR3: CSRRTGGPYNEQFF. The CDR3 coding sequence is TGCAGTCGGAGGACAGGGGGACCCTACAATGAGCAGTTCTTC.

The chain links TRBV7-9 to TRBJ2-1; no clear D. The CDR3 has 15 amino acids. The V end lost 2 bases, the J end lost 6 bases, and 14 bases lay between the germline ends. Per the germline V gene, CDR1 is SEHNR and CDR2 is FQNEAQ (reference sequence). The CDR3 nucleotides are TGTGCCAGCAGCTTATTACTACGAACTTCCAATGAGCAGTTCTTC. Its protein is CASSLLLRTSNEQFF.

The chain recombines TRBV28 with TRBJ2-7; D remains unclear. V was cut by 2 bases and J by 3 bases, with 8 bases left in between. The CDR3 length is 13 residues. CDR1 and CDR2 from the germline V gene are MDHEN and SYDVKM. The CDR3 DNA follows: TGTGCCAGCAGTTTACAGTTAAACTACGAGCAGTACTTC. Amino acids: CASSLQLNYEQYF.

By frequency in the sample, this clonotype is medium-sized. CDR3 amino acids: CASSLGVPGTQYF. The CDR3, as DNA: TGTGCCAGCAGTTTGGGCGTACCGGGGACCCAGTACTTC. The J gene is TRBJ2-5, the V gene TRBV12-3 or TRBV12-4; D gene ambiguous. There are 13 residues in the CDR3. V lost 3 bases to trimming and J lost 7 bases, with 12 bases between them.

The sample holds a few counts of this clonotype. This chain uses TRBV24-1 with TRBJ1-2, with TRBD1 as a possible D gene (6 bases). V was cut by 2 bases and J by 2 bases, with 14 bases left in between. The germline gives CDR1 KGHDR, CDR2 SFDVKD. The CDR3 has 16 residues. The CDR3 region has the DNA TGTGCCACCAGTGATTCTGCCCCAGGACAGAACTATGGCTACACCTTC. Protein: CATSDSAPGQNYGYTF.

This clonotype occurred a few times. This chain uses TRBV18 with TRBJ2-2; D not resolved. This CDR3 is built from 15 residues. CDR1 and CDR2 (germline): KGHSH, LQKENI. V lost 0 bases to trimming and J lost 2 bases, with 7 bases between them. As DNA, the CDR3 is TGTGCCAGCTCACCACCGTCTATAAACACCGGGGAGCTGTTTTTT. It codes for CASSPPSINTGELFF.

This clonotype was counted a few times. The chain joins TRBV4-1 to TRBJ2-7; D may be TRBD2 (5 bases). V lost 3 bases and J lost 2, with 14 bases in between. Germline V gives CDR1 MGHRA, CDR2 YSYEKL. The CDR3 spans 15 residues. Here the CDR3 reads CASSQTEVGTYEQYF. The CDR3 coding sequence is TGCGCCAGCAGCCAGACGGAGGTGGGAACCTACGAGCAGTACTTC.

V usage is TRBV5-6 and J usage is TRBJ2-1, with D tentatively TRBD1 (5 bases). V was shortened by 5 bases and J by 11 bases, with 11 bases between the two germline ends. The CDR3 covers 11 residues. The germline V gene encodes CDR1 SGHDT and CDR2 YYEEEE. The CDR3 is CASSRVDKQFF. The CDR3 DNA sequence: TGTGCCAGCAGTCGGGTGGACAAGCAGTTCTTC.

The chain has TRBV7-2 and TRBJ1-1, with 7 bases identical to TRBD1. The CDR3 runs 16 residues. Germline CDR1 and CDR2: SGHTA and FQGNSA. J gave up 12 bases and V 3 bases, and 19 bases lay outside the gene matches. The DNA for the CDR3 is TGTGCCAGCAGCTTCCAGAGCGGGACAGCTCCTCTTCGGACTTTCTTT. Protein: CASSFQSGTAPLRTFF.

This clonotype was detected a few times. The rearrangement uses TRBV20-1 and TRBJ2-7; 10 bases fit TRBD2. V lost 1 base and J lost 5; bases outside the gene matches: 5. The CDR3 runs 14 residues. Germline CDR1 DFQATT, CDR2 SNEGSKA (reference sequence). The CDR3 nucleotides read TGCAGTGCTAGAGCCAGCGGGAGGGCCCACGAGCAGTACTTC. Protein sequence: CSARASGRAHEQYF.

The V gene is TRBV7-8, the J gene TRBJ2-1; D is perhaps TRBD2 (5 bases). Per the germline V gene, CDR1 is SGHVS and CDR2 is FQNEAQ. CDR3 length: 15 residues. Trimming took 0 bases from V and 8 from J, leaving 14 bases between them. The CDR3 coding sequence is TGTGCCAGCAGCTTAGCGTCGGGATCACTGCATGAGCAGTTCTTC. Residues: CASSLASGSLHEQFF.

The chain combines TRBV10-3 with TRBJ2-3, with 8 positions matching TRBD2. With V trimmed by 6 bases and J by 4 bases, 6 bases remained unmatched. The germline V gene has CDR1 ENHRY and CDR2 SYGVKD. The CDR3 covers 14 residues. The CDR3 nucleotides are TGTGCCATCAGGAAGCGGGAGTTTTCAGATACGCAGTATTTT. Protein sequence: CAIRKREFSDTQYF.

In its sample, this clonotype was seen a few times. The V gene is TRBV3-1, the J gene TRBJ1-1; D gene uncertain. Germline assignment: CDR1 LGHDT and CDR2 YNNKEL (reference sequence). The ends were cut back, 1 base at V and 7 bases at J, with 4 bases in the middle. The CDR3 contains 11 residues. CDR3: CASSQVDEAFF. For the CDR3, the DNA is TGTGCCAGCAGCCAAGTAGATGAAGCTTTCTTT.

This clonotype was seen only a few times. V and J are TRBV5-1 and TRBJ1-5, with D possibly TRBD1 on 6 matching bases. Germline loops: CDR1 SGHRS, CDR2 YFSETQ. The germline V and J ends were trimmed by 3 bases and 1 base, with 11 bases remaining between them. The CDR3 extends over 15 amino acids. CDR3 DNA sequence: TGCGCCAGCAGCTCCGATACAGGGAGCAATCAGCCCCAGCATTTT. Protein product: CASSSDTGSNQPQHF.

The chain combines TRBV4-1 with TRBJ2-2; D is perhaps TRBD1 (5 bases). V was shortened by 1 base and J by 2 bases, with 14 bases between the two germline ends. The germline CDR1 and CDR2 sequences are MGHRA and YSYEKL. The CDR3 contains 17 residues. This CDR3 reads CASSQGVVTVNTGELFF. CDR3 coding DNA: TGCGCCAGCAGCCAAGGAGTCGTGACAGTAAACACCGGGGAGCTGTTTTTT.

This clonotype was seen a few times. The V call is TRBV7-8, the J call TRBJ2-7, with 10 bases aligning to TRBD1. Per the germline V gene, CDR1 is SGHVS and CDR2 is FQNEAQ. The V segment lost 7 bases and the J segment 1 base; nucleotides outside the gene matches: 4. This CDR3 has 14 residues. The CDR3 sequence: CASTGQGVSYEQYF. CDR3 nucleotide sequence: TGTGCCAGCACAGGACAGGGGGTGTCCTACGAGCAGTACTTC.

The chain links TRBV18 to TRBJ2-5, with 10 bases lining up with TRBD1. V trimming: 8 bases; J trimming: 4 bases; junction bases outside the gene matches: 4. CDR3 length: 13 amino acids. Per germline, CDR1 KGHSH and CDR2 LQKENI. The CDR3 loop reads CASAGTGAETQYF. The CDR3 nucleotides read TGTGCCAGCGCCGGGACAGGGGCAGAGACCCAGTACTTC.